In its sample, the clone carrying this T cell receptor (beta chain) was seen once. Its antigen is still unknown. Trimming cost V 4 bases and J 1 base; bases outside gene matches: 11. Germline V gives CDR1 LGHDT, CDR2 YNNKEL (reference sequence). This CDR3 has 18 residues. These data are taken from a study of T cell responses to AZD1222 COVID-19 vaccine. Study-level findings and limits: With dominance at 160-218 and 743-854, vaccine-associated CD4 TCRs spanned spike. Among those given AZD1222, only 6 or 7 were seropositive at baseline. Repertoire sampling was restricted to post-peak T cell response timepoints. Reportedly, close to half of spike-specific TCRs are directed against unmutated variant regions.

Clones were read by immunoSEQ multiplex PCR, and TCRdb kept only the in-frame ones, dropping some. The sample holds about 170,000 clones, roughly nine tenths seen once. The sample consisted of peripheral blood, taken 28 days after the second AZD1222 dose. The V and J genes are TRBV3-1 (or the pseudogene TRBV3-2) and TRBJ2-3, with 10 nucleotides matching TRBD2. The clonotype originates from an adult who received the AZD1222 COVID-19 vaccine. The CDR3 DNA is TGTGCCAGCAGCCGCCCGGCTAGCGGGGGCCAGGGCACAGATACGCAGTATTTT. Amino acid sequence: CASSRPASGGQGTDTQYF.